The 27 T cell receptor beta chains below were found in one sample sequenced in a study of blood T cell repertoires in COVID-19. The table came from immunoSEQ multiplex PCR; TCRdb's copy has only in-frame clones and leaves some out. The sample consists of a few hundred thousand clones, over 80% of them appearing once. The sample comprised peripheral blood. The receptors were sampled from a woman in her forties with acute or convalescent COVID-19.

The chain couples TRBV6-4 to TRBJ1-6, with TRBD1 matching over 9 bases. Germline V lookup: CDR1 MRHNA, CDR2 SNTAGT. This CDR3 has 14 amino acids. V lost 5 bases to trimming and J lost 7 bases; unmatched junction nucleotides: 3. The CDR3 here is CASSSTGGNSPLHF. The CDR3 DNA is TGTGCCAGCAGTAGTACAGGGGGCAATTCACCCCTCCACTTT.

The chain combines TRBV5-1 with TRBJ2-7; TRBD1 aligns across 7 bases. Germline V gene lookup returns CDR1 SGHRS and CDR2 YFSETQ. V dropped 0 bases and J dropped 5; count of bases not matched to a gene: 5. The CDR3 is made up of 14 amino acids. CDR3 sequence: CASSLGSTGDEQYV. CDR3 sequence (DNA): TGCGCCAGCAGCTTGGGTTCTACAGGGGACGAGCAGTACGTC.

V is TRBV9 and J is TRBJ2-2, with D uncertain. CDR1 SGDLS and CDR2 YYNGEE come from the germline V gene. Trimming stripped 4 bases from V and 6 bases from J, with 13 bases between. This CDR3 contains 14 residues. CDR3: CASSPTTRSGELFF. DNA of the CDR3: TGTGCCAGCAGCCCCACTACGCGATCCGGGGAGCTGTTTTTT.

Concerning this clone itself: One end of the junction fails to match germline, which may point to a read error. V and J are TRBV6-2 or TRBV6-3 and TRBJ2-5; 10 bases are a match to TRBD1. The CDR3 loop spans 11 amino acids. CDR1 MNHEY and CDR2 SVGEGT come from the germline V gene. The CDR3 bases are TGTGCCAGCAGTACCGGGACAGGGGTCAACTTC. Translating it yields CASSTGTGVNF.

The chain is built from TRBV2 and TRBJ1-1; D remains unclear. CDR1 is SNHLY and CDR2 is FYNNEI in the germline V gene. The CDR3 spans 13 residues. V lost 9 bases and J lost 2, with 13 bases in between. DNA for the CDR3: TGTGCCAGTAAGGAGATAAGTAACACTGAAGCTTTCTTT. Its protein product is CASKEISNTEAFF. The full variable domain, with the rest looked up from reference TRBV2 and TRBJ1-1, is EPEVTQTPSHQVTQMGQEVILRCVPISNHLYFYWYRQILGQKVEFLVSFYNNEISEKSEIFDDQFSVERPDGSNFTLKIRSTKLEDSAMYFCASKEISNTEAFFGQGTRLTVV.

The chain carries TRBV11-2 and TRBJ1-2; 8 bases match TRBD1. This CDR3 comprises 15 residues. Germline V lookup: CDR1 SGHAT, CDR2 FQNNGV. The V gene end was trimmed by 5 bases and the J gene end by 4 bases; junction bases not matched to a gene: 9. This CDR3 is CASSLGTGYGYGYTF. The DNA of the CDR3 is TGTGCCAGCAGCCTTGGGACAGGTTACGGCTATGGCTACACCTTC.

The chain links TRBV19 to TRBJ2-3, with D perhaps matching TRBD2 (5 bases). The CDR3 extends over 17 amino acids. Trimming took off 0 bases at V and 2 bases at J, with 15 bases between the two ends. Germline V gives CDR1 LNHDA, CDR2 SQIVND (reference sequence). CDR3 nucleotides: TGTGCCAGTAGTATAGATCGGGGAAGCGGCGACACAGATACGCAGTATTTT. Translation: CASSIDRGSGDTDTQYF.

This clone has a single count. The J gene is TRBJ2-3, the V gene TRBV5-1, with 8 bases that match TRBD2. The V gene end was trimmed by 3 bases and the J gene end by 1 base; junction bases not matched to a gene: 13. Germline loops: CDR1 SGHRS, CDR2 YFSETQ. CDR3 length equals 18 residues. The CDR3 bases are TGCGCCAGCAGCTCGGATTTCGCGGGGGGCCAACGCACAGATACGCAGTATTTT. Translation gives CASSSDFAGGQRTDTQYF.

The rearrangement links TRBV6-2 or TRBV6-3 to TRBJ2-7, with 11 nucleotides matching TRBD1. V lost 2 bases and J lost 3; bases outside the gene matches: 3. Germline-derived CDR1 and CDR2 are MNHEY and SVGEGT. This CDR3 spans 15 amino acids. CDR3 region: CASSYGQGAFYEQYV. The CDR3 DNA is TGTGCCAGCAGTTACGGACAGGGGGCGTTCTACGAGCAGTACGTC.

This sequence joins TRBV2 and TRBJ1-2, with D perhaps TRBD1 (6 bases). This CDR3 comprises 16 residues. The germline V and J ends were trimmed by 5 bases and 4 bases, with 20 bases remaining between them. Germline V lookup: CDR1 SNHLY, CDR2 FYNNEI. CDR3 residues: CASSNQGPHGPYGYTF. The CDR3 DNA reads as TGTGCCAGCAGTAACCAGGGGCCCCACGGCCCCTATGGCTACACCTTC.

The V gene is TRBV5-1, the J gene TRBJ2-2; D possibly corresponds to TRBD1 (5 bases). V lost 3 bases to trimming and J lost 3 bases, with 9 bases between them. The CDR3 totals 14 residues. Germline V gene sequence: CDR1 SGHRS, CDR2 YFSETQ. The CDR3 spells CASSWPTDTGELFF. DNA of the CDR3: TGCGCCAGCAGCTGGCCGACAGACACCGGGGAGCTGTTTTTT.

The genes are TRBV5-8 and TRBJ2-7; D is uncertain. The CDR3 runs 14 residues. The germline gives CDR1 SGHTS, CDR2 YDEGEE. Trimming stripped 2 bases from V and 2 bases from J, with 11 bases between. CDR3 nucleotide sequence: TGTGCCAGCAGCTTATCGTTGGCCCCCTACGAGCAGTACGTC. Residues: CASSLSLAPYEQYV.

The chain joins TRBV5-1 to TRBJ2-3; D possibly corresponds to TRBD2 (6 bases). V dropped 3 bases and J dropped 5 bases, with 13 bases sitting between them. The length of the CDR3 is 14 residues. Germline V lookup: CDR1 SGHRS, CDR2 YFSETQ. CDR3 residues: CASSWGTRGDTQYF. The CDR3 region has the DNA TGCGCCAGCAGCTGGGGGACGCGGGGAGATACGCAGTATTTT. Together with reference TRBV5-1 and TRBJ2-3, the CDR3 gives the full variable domain: KAGVTQTPRYLIKTRGQQVTLSCSPISGHRSVSWYQQTPGQGLQFLFEYFSETQRNKGNFPGRFSGRQFSNSRSEMNVSTLELGDSALYLCASSWGTRGDTQYFGPGTRLTVL.

The J gene is TRBJ1-1, the V gene TRBV13; no clear D gene. CDR3 length equals 11 residues. V was trimmed by 2 bases and J by 7 bases, leaving 5 bases between them. Germline V lookup: CDR1 PRHDT, CDR2 FYEKMQ (reference sequence). The CDR3 sequence is CASSLRGEAFF. CDR3 coding DNA: TGTGCCAGCAGCTTACGCGGTGAAGCTTTCTTT.

The rearrangement joins TRBV9 to TRBJ1-2; no definite D call. The germline V and J ends were trimmed by 0 bases and 3 bases, with 9 bases remaining between them. The CDR3 runs to 14 residues. The germline gives CDR1 SGDLS, CDR2 YYNGEE. The CDR3 region has the DNA TGTGCCAGCAGCGTAGATGGCCACGACTATGGCTACACCTTC. Encoded protein: CASSVDGHDYGYTF.

The J gene is TRBJ2-7, the V gene TRBV29-1, with 7 positions matching TRBD1. This CDR3 has 13 residues. The V gene's germline CDR1 is SQVTM and CDR2 ANQGSEA. V lost 7 bases, J lost 2 bases, and 8 bases stayed unmatched. CDR3 sequence reads: CSAQGGTPYEQYV. CDR3 nucleotides: TGCAGCGCCCAAGGGGGCACCCCCTACGAGCAGTACGTC.

V and J are TRBV4-2 and TRBJ1-3; the match to TRBD1 covers 7 bases. The V and J ends lost 6 bases and 5 bases, in that order; junction bases with no gene match: 7. This CDR3 region has 14 residues. Germline CDR1 LGHNA, CDR2 YNFKEQ. CDR3 amino acids: CASRPGTARNTIYF. The CDR3 DNA sequence: TGTGCCAGCAGACCCGGGACAGCACGAAACACCATATATTTT.

This sequence joins TRBV7-3 and TRBJ2-1; 10 nucleotides line up with TRBD2. The germline gives CDR1 SGHTA, CDR2 FQGTGA. The length of the CDR3 is 15 residues. Germline trimming cut 2 bases from V and 7 bases from J; bases unmatched to any gene: 5. The CDR3, as DNA: TGTGCCAGCAGCTTAGCTAGCGGGAGCGGTAATGAGCAGTTCTTC. Protein sequence: CASSLASGSGNEQFF.

The sample holds a few counts of this clone. This rearrangement joins TRBV7-9 to TRBJ2-3; TRBD2 is a possible D gene (7 bases). Germline V lookup: CDR1 SEHNR, CDR2 FQNEAQ (reference sequence). This CDR3 contains 15 residues. V lost 2 bases and J lost 4, with 13 bases in between. The CDR3 loop reads CASSLSTGGADTQYF. DNA of the CDR3: TGTGCCAGCAGCTTATCTACGGGGGGCGCAGATACGCAGTATTTT. The whole variable domain, remainder taken from reference TRBV7-9 and TRBJ2-3, is DTGVSQNPRHKITKRGQNVTFRCDPISEHNRLYWYRQTLGQGPEFLTYFQNEAQLEKSRLLSDRFSAERPKGSFSTLEIQRTEQGDSAMYLCASSLSTGGADTQYFGPGTRLTVL.

This clone appeared a few times. This sequence joins TRBV3-1 (or the pseudogene TRBV3-2) and TRBJ1-6; D unclear. The length of the CDR3 is 13 residues. With 4 bases removed from V and 6 bases from J, the gap between germline ends came to 7 bases. Per the germline V gene, CDR1 is LGHDT and CDR2 is YNNKEL (reference sequence). CDR3 in DNA: TGTGCCAGCAGCCCAAATTCTAATTCACCCCTCCACTTT. This sequence encodes CASSPNSNSPLHF.

The chain carries TRBV19 and TRBJ2-5; D is uncertain. This CDR3 is 13 amino acids long. From germline, CDR1 is LNHDA and CDR2 SQIVND (reference sequence). Trimming pared 5 bases from V and 5 bases from J, leaving 12 bases between. CDR3 sequence reads: CASSGTIGETQYF. CDR3 in DNA: TGTGCCAGTAGTGGTACTATCGGGGAGACCCAGTACTTC.

Only a few counts were recorded for this clone. The chain has TRBV4-2 and TRBJ1-2, with 8 bases matching TRBD1. The ends lost 6 bases at V and 5 bases at J; junction bases unmatched: 11. CDR1 LGHNA and CDR2 YNFKEQ come from the germline V gene. CDR3 length equals 15 residues. CDR3 nucleotides: TGTGCCAGCAGTTGGACAGGGAATGACGGGTATGGCTACACCTTC. It specifies CASSWTGNDGYGYTF.

This clone occurred a few times. The chain combines TRBV6-5 with TRBJ1-4; 8 nucleotides agree with TRBD1. With 2 bases clipped from V and 5 bases from J, the junction kept 4 bases outside the gene matches. CDR3 length: 15 amino acids. Germline lookup yields CDR1 MNHEY and CDR2 SVGAGI. The CDR3 DNA reads TGTGCCAGCAGTTACCTGACAGGGGACAATGAAAAACTGTTTTTT. Its translation: CASSYLTGDNEKLFF.

Of note for this clone: The junction departs from the called germline gene at one end, perhaps through a read error. The chain combines TRBV11-2 with TRBJ2-7; perhaps TRBD2 as D (6 bases). This CDR3 region has 12 residues. The V gene's germline CDR1 is SGHAT and CDR2 FQNNGV. CDR3 sequence reads: CASSLEAGPSNF. In nucleotides, the CDR3 is TGTGCCAGCAGCTTAGAAGCGGGCCCGTCGAACTTC.

The CDR3 DNA sequence: TGTGCCAGCAGCTCCTACCCATCACTAGCGGGGCCGGGGGAGACCCAGTACTTC. Residues: CASSSYPSLAGPGETQYF. This chain links TRBV7-8 with TRBJ2-5; 10 nucleotides match TRBD2. Germline CDR1 is SGHVS and CDR2 is FQNEAQ. The CDR3 runs to 18 residues. V lost 4 bases, J lost 5 bases, and 16 bases stayed unmatched.

The rearrangement joins TRBV24-1 to TRBJ1-5, with 7 positions matching TRBD1. Trimming took 1 base from V and 1 from J; bases not matched to a gene: 3. This CDR3 is built from 16 residues. Germline V lookup: CDR1 KGHDR, CDR2 SFDVKD. The CDR3 DNA is TGTGCCACCAGTGATTTACAGGGGCCCAGCAATCAGCCCCAGCATTTT. Translating gives CATSDLQGPSNQPQHF.

The J gene is TRBJ1-5, the V gene TRBV6-6; maybe TRBD1 (5 bases). Trimming took 11 bases from V and 1 from J, leaving 9 bases between them. Germline V gene sequence: CDR1 MNHNY, CDR2 SVGAGI (reference sequence). The CDR3 totals 12 residues. CDR3 DNA: TGTGCCTCGGGGGGGAGCAATCAGCCCCAGCATTTT. Amino acid sequence: CASGGSNQPQHF.